These T cell receptor beta chains were read from a single sample in a study of CD8 T cells in Susac syndrome. MiXCR, run by TCRdb on the immunoSEQ multiplex PCR reads, gives a single entry per CDR3 protein. This sample has around 100,000 distinct CDR3 sequences, with roughly 96% found just once. The sample comprised CD8+ T cells from PBMCs. The receptors here all came from a human donor with Susac syndrome. The CDR3 runs from the conserved cysteine through the conserved F or W. Each record gives: CDR3 protein, CDR3 DNA, J gene, V gene, clone size, D gene. A D gene is named only where the DNA matches it firmly. Size is omitted from some rows. Given values are once, few, many or a class for expanded clones.

cdr3_aa: CASSPMGNEQFF; cdr3_nt: TGCGCCAGCAGCCCAATGGGCAATGAGCAGTTCTTC; j_call: TRBJ2-1; v_call: TRBV4-1; clone_size: NA; d_call: NA
cdr3_aa: CSARDLTEAFF; cdr3_nt: TGCAGTGCTAGAGATTTGACTGAAGCTTTCTTT; j_call: TRBJ1-1; v_call: TRBV20-1; clone_size: NA; d_call: NA
cdr3_aa: CASSQAGRSQETQYF; cdr3_nt: TGTGCCAGCAGCCAAGCTGGCAGAAGCCAAGAGACCCAGTACTTC; j_call: TRBJ2-5; v_call: TRBV14; clone_size: NA; d_call: NA
cdr3_aa: CSVYGSSGEAFF; cdr3_nt: TGCAGCGTATATGGCAGTAGCGGTGAAGCTTTCTTT; j_call: TRBJ1-1; v_call: TRBV29-1; clone_size: NA; d_call: NA
cdr3_aa: CASGWALVPDTQYF; cdr3_nt: TGTGCCAGCGGCTGGGCCCTTGTCCCAGATACGCAGTATTTT; j_call: TRBJ2-3; v_call: TRBV11-2; clone_size: NA; d_call: NA
cdr3_aa: CASSAQGKPYEQYF; cdr3_nt: TGTGCCAGCAGCGCACAGGGGAAACCCTACGAGCAGTACTTC; j_call: TRBJ2-7; v_call: TRBV14; clone_size: NA; d_call: TRBD1
cdr3_aa: CATSRGQSNQPQHF; cdr3_nt: TGTGCCACCAGTAGGGGACAGAGCAATCAGCCCCAGCATTTT; j_call: TRBJ1-5; v_call: TRBV24-1; clone_size: NA; d_call: TRBD1
cdr3_aa: CASSATGGAVNEQYF; cdr3_nt: TGTGCCAGCAGCGCGACAGGTGGGGCGGTGAACGAGCAGTACTTC; j_call: TRBJ2-7; v_call: TRBV11-2; clone_size: once; d_call: NA
cdr3_aa: CASSRLRTSRQETQYF; cdr3_nt: TGTGCCAGCAGCCGCCTGCGGACTAGCCGACAAGAGACCCAGTACTTC; j_call: TRBJ2-5; v_call: TRBV13; clone_size: once; d_call: TRBD2
cdr3_aa: CASGLPGTSYEQYF; cdr3_nt: TGTGCTAGTGGTTTGCCCGGGACCTCCTACGAGCAGTACTTC; j_call: TRBJ2-7; v_call: TRBV12-5; clone_size: NA; d_call: NA
cdr3_aa: CASSFGTSDTDTQYF; cdr3_nt: TGTGCCAGCAGTTTCGGGACTAGTGACACAGATACGCAGTATTTT; j_call: TRBJ2-3; v_call: TRBV6-4; clone_size: NA; d_call: TRBD2
cdr3_aa: CASSEYGGEQFF; cdr3_nt: TGTGCCAGCAGTGAATACGGCGGAGAGCAGTTCTTC; j_call: TRBJ2-1; v_call: TRBV25-1; clone_size: NA; d_call: NA
cdr3_aa: CASSQRQGIYEQYF; cdr3_nt: TGCGCCAGCAGCCAACGACAGGGTATCTACGAGCAGTACTTC; j_call: TRBJ2-7; v_call: TRBV4-1; clone_size: NA; d_call: TRBD1
cdr3_aa: CSVEDPGYVGATEAFF; cdr3_nt: TGCAGCGTTGAAGACCCTGGGTACGTTGGGGCCACTGAAGCTTTCTTT; j_call: TRBJ1-1; v_call: TRBV29-1; clone_size: NA; d_call: NA
cdr3_aa: CASSKSGDPGTQYF; cdr3_nt: TGTGCCAGCAGCAAGTCCGGGGACCCCGGGACCCAGTACTTC; j_call: TRBJ2-5; v_call: TRBV11-1; clone_size: once; d_call: NA
cdr3_aa: CSVEEGVAYEQYF; cdr3_nt: TGCAGCGTTGAGGAGGGGGTGGCCTACGAGCAGTACTTC; j_call: TRBJ2-7; v_call: TRBV29-1; clone_size: once; d_call: NA
cdr3_aa: CASSSGTSSTGELFF; cdr3_nt: TGCGCCAGCAGCTCAGGGACTAGCAGCACCGGGGAGCTGTTTTTT; j_call: TRBJ2-2; v_call: TRBV5-1; clone_size: NA; d_call: TRBD2
cdr3_aa: CSARGANYNEQFF; cdr3_nt: TGCAGTGCTAGAGGGGCCAATTACAATGAGCAGTTCTTC; j_call: TRBJ2-1; v_call: TRBV20-1; clone_size: NA; d_call: NA
cdr3_aa: CATSDPRGPYQETQYF; cdr3_nt: TGTGCCACCAGTGATCCCCGGGGGCCATACCAAGAGACCCAGTACTTC; j_call: TRBJ2-5; v_call: TRBV24-1; clone_size: NA; d_call: NA
cdr3_aa: CASSPGDSEAFF; cdr3_nt: TGTGCCAGCTCACCGGGCGATTCTGAAGCTTTCTTT; j_call: TRBJ1-1; v_call: TRBV18; clone_size: NA; d_call: NA
cdr3_aa: CASSPDRGVDGYTF; cdr3_nt: TGTGCCAGCAGCCCGGACAGGGGAGTGGATGGCTACACCTTC; j_call: TRBJ1-2; v_call: TRBV4-2; clone_size: NA; d_call: TRBD1
cdr3_aa: CASSEGAAWQPQHF; cdr3_nt: TGCGCCAGCAGTGAAGGGGCAGCTTGGCAGCCCCAGCATTTT; j_call: TRBJ1-5; v_call: TRBV10-2; clone_size: NA; d_call: NA
cdr3_aa: CASSFLRLGGALQETQYF; cdr3_nt: TGTGCCAGCAGTTTCTTGAGACTAGGGGGGGCCCTCCAAGAGACCCAGTACTTC; j_call: TRBJ2-5; v_call: TRBV28; clone_size: NA; d_call: NA
cdr3_aa: CASSIELASSYNEQFF; cdr3_nt: TGTGCCAGCAGCATAGAACTAGCGAGCTCCTACAATGAGCAGTTCTTC; j_call: TRBJ2-1; v_call: TRBV5-6; clone_size: NA; d_call: TRBD2
cdr3_aa: CSIRTGGTFYEQYF; cdr3_nt: TGCAGCATCCGGACAGGGGGGACCTTCTACGAGCAGTACTTC; j_call: TRBJ2-7; v_call: TRBV29-1; clone_size: NA; d_call: TRBD1
cdr3_aa: CASSVTSGGQETQYF; cdr3_nt: TGTGCCAGCAGCGTGACTAGCGGAGGGCAAGAGACCCAGTACTTC; j_call: TRBJ2-5; v_call: TRBV5-4; clone_size: NA; d_call: TRBD2
cdr3_aa: CATTASSYEQYF; cdr3_nt: TGTGCCACGACGGCCAGCTCCTACGAGCAGTACTTC; j_call: TRBJ2-7; v_call: TRBV6-2/TRBV6-3; clone_size: NA; d_call: NA
cdr3_aa: CSVDRDTGELFF; cdr3_nt: TGCAGCGTAGACAGGGACACCGGGGAGCTGTTTTTT; j_call: TRBJ2-2; v_call: TRBV29-1; clone_size: NA; d_call: TRBD1
cdr3_aa: CASSQDLGGKTDTQYF; cdr3_nt: TGCGCCAGCAGCCAAGATCTGGGGGGGAAGACAGATACGCAGTATTTT; j_call: TRBJ2-3; v_call: TRBV4-1; clone_size: NA; d_call: TRBD2
cdr3_aa: CASSLEQGSTDTQYF; cdr3_nt: TGCGCCAGCAGCTTGGAACAGGGAAGCACAGATACGCAGTATTTT; j_call: TRBJ2-3; v_call: TRBV5-1; clone_size: NA; d_call: NA
cdr3_aa: CASKQSGARGDTQYF; cdr3_nt: TGTGCCAGCAAACAAAGCGGGGCTAGGGGAGATACGCAGTATTTT; j_call: TRBJ2-3; v_call: TRBV7-9; clone_size: NA; d_call: TRBD2
cdr3_aa: CASRPQPHGGIQYF; cdr3_nt: TGTGCCAGCCGACCCCAGCCCCATGGCGGCATTCAGTACTTC; j_call: TRBJ2-4; v_call: TRBV12-3/TRBV12-4; clone_size: NA; d_call: NA
cdr3_aa: CASSPRGLGAFF; cdr3_nt: TGTGCCAGCAGCCCCAGGGGGCTAGGGGCTTTCTTT; j_call: TRBJ1-1; v_call: TRBV11-1; clone_size: NA; d_call: TRBD1
cdr3_aa: CASSYVGSGETQYF; cdr3_nt: TGTGCCAGCAGCTACGTAGGATCGGGGGAGACCCAGTACTTC; j_call: TRBJ2-5; v_call: TRBV7-9; clone_size: once; d_call: NA
cdr3_aa: CASSQDRNIRPNIQYF; cdr3_nt: TGCGCCAGCAGCCAAGATCGTAACATACGGCCTAACATTCAGTACTTC; j_call: TRBJ2-4; v_call: TRBV4-1; clone_size: NA; d_call: NA
cdr3_aa: CASSFRLTTGYTF; cdr3_nt: TGTGCCAGCAGTTTTCGACTAACCACTGGCTACACCTTC; j_call: TRBJ1-2; v_call: TRBV28; clone_size: NA; d_call: NA
cdr3_aa: CASTQLAGGRVSYNEQFF; cdr3_nt: TGTGCCAGCACCCAACTAGCGGGAGGGAGAGTATCCTACAATGAGCAGTTCTTC; j_call: TRBJ2-1; v_call: TRBV12-3/TRBV12-4; clone_size: NA; d_call: TRBD2
cdr3_aa: CASTNSRRNTIYF; cdr3_nt: TGTGCCAGCACCAACAGCCGGAGAAACACCATATATTTT; j_call: TRBJ1-3; v_call: TRBV28; clone_size: NA; d_call: NA
cdr3_aa: CASSRQGGNSPLHF; cdr3_nt: TGTGCCAGCAGCAGACAGGGGGGTAATTCACCCCTCCACTTT; j_call: TRBJ1-6; v_call: TRBV12-3/TRBV12-4; clone_size: once; d_call: TRBD1
cdr3_aa: CATRDSDSYEQYF; cdr3_nt: TGTGCCACCAGGGACAGTGACTCCTACGAGCAGTACTTC; j_call: TRBJ2-7; v_call: TRBV24-1; clone_size: NA; d_call: NA
cdr3_aa: CSARDRYQETQYF; cdr3_nt: TGCAGCGCCCGGGACAGATATCAAGAGACCCAGTACTTC; j_call: TRBJ2-5; v_call: TRBV29-1; clone_size: NA; d_call: TRBD1
cdr3_aa: CATSRYGSGQKLDTQYF; cdr3_nt: TGTGCCACCAGCAGATACGGAAGCGGGCAGAAATTAGATACGCAGTATTTT; j_call: TRBJ2-3; v_call: TRBV15; clone_size: NA; d_call: NA
cdr3_aa: CASSDPGTGYTF; cdr3_nt: TGTGCCAGCAGTGACCCAGGGACTGGCTACACCTTC; j_call: TRBJ1-2; v_call: TRBV6-4; clone_size: NA; d_call: NA
cdr3_aa: CASSLLGGNSPLHF; cdr3_nt: TGTGCCAGCAGCTTACTGGGGGGTAATTCACCCCTCCACTTT; j_call: TRBJ1-6; v_call: TRBV13; clone_size: NA; d_call: NA
cdr3_aa: CASLGATNSYEQYF; cdr3_nt: TGTGCCAGTCTCGGGGCCACTAACTCCTACGAGCAGTACTTC; j_call: TRBJ2-7; v_call: TRBV25-1; clone_size: NA; d_call: NA
cdr3_aa: CSVESRQSMNTEAFF; cdr3_nt: TGCAGCGTTGAAAGTCGTCAGAGTATGAACACTGAAGCTTTCTTT; j_call: TRBJ1-1; v_call: TRBV29-1; clone_size: NA; d_call: NA
cdr3_aa: CASPRDQVTNTGELFF; cdr3_nt: TGTGCCAGCCCTCGGGACCAAGTCACCAACACCGGGGAGCTGTTTTTT; j_call: TRBJ2-2; v_call: TRBV6-1; clone_size: NA; d_call: NA
cdr3_aa: CASSVGAALGDEQYF; cdr3_nt: TGTGCCAGCAGCGTAGGCGCGGCACTGGGCGATGAGCAGTACTTC; j_call: TRBJ2-7; v_call: TRBV9; clone_size: NA; d_call: NA
cdr3_aa: CSVGGHSNEQFF; cdr3_nt: TGCAGCGTTGGTGGGCACTCCAATGAGCAGTTCTTC; j_call: TRBJ2-1; v_call: TRBV29-1; clone_size: once; d_call: NA
cdr3_aa: CASSSPRGGPIADTQYF; cdr3_nt: TGTGCCAGCAGCTCCCCTCGGGGGGGGCCGATCGCAGATACGCAGTATTTT; j_call: TRBJ2-3; v_call: TRBV7-2; clone_size: NA; d_call: TRBD2
cdr3_aa: CASSLWQNYGYTF; cdr3_nt: TGCGCCAGCAGCTTATGGCAAAACTATGGCTACACCTTC; j_call: TRBJ1-2; v_call: TRBV5-1; clone_size: once; d_call: NA
cdr3_aa: CSARDLTGAADTQYF; cdr3_nt: TGCAGTGCTAGAGATCTGACAGGGGCGGCAGATACGCAGTATTTT; j_call: TRBJ2-3; v_call: TRBV20-1; clone_size: NA; d_call: TRBD1
cdr3_aa: CASSQGDRVDYGYTF; cdr3_nt: TGCGCCAGCAGCCAAGGGGACAGGGTTGACTATGGCTACACCTTC; j_call: TRBJ1-2; v_call: TRBV4-1; clone_size: NA; d_call: TRBD1
cdr3_aa: CSVAGDSNQPQHF; cdr3_nt: TGCAGCGTTGCCGGGGATAGCAATCAGCCCCAGCATTTT; j_call: TRBJ1-5; v_call: TRBV29-1; clone_size: few; d_call: NA
cdr3_aa: CSVPPLAAYNEQFF; cdr3_nt: TGCAGTGTCCCCCCACTAGCGGCCTACAATGAGCAGTTCTTC; j_call: TRBJ2-1; v_call: TRBV20-1; clone_size: NA; d_call: TRBD2
cdr3_aa: CSVRPGQGYEQYF; cdr3_nt: TGCAGCGTCCGGCCGGGGCAGGGCTACGAGCAGTACTTC; j_call: TRBJ2-7; v_call: TRBV29-1; clone_size: NA; d_call: NA
cdr3_aa: CSVERQGVQGNYEQYF; cdr3_nt: TGCAGCGTTGAACGTCAAGGCGTCCAGGGGAACTACGAGCAGTACTTC; j_call: TRBJ2-7; v_call: TRBV29-1; clone_size: NA; d_call: NA